This TCR beta chain was captured in a study of blood T cell repertoires in COVID-19. Across the study: The samples span acute and convalescent COVID-19 from the United States, Italy and Spain. Nucleic acid was either cDNA or gDNA, and it came from T cells, B-cell-depleted T cells, or PBMCs.

Germline V gene data show CDR1 as SQVTM and CDR2 as ANQGSEA. The CDR3 totals 16 residues. V shed 6 bases and J shed 6 bases, with 27 bases lying between them. Per the original data handling: Amplification with reference gene primers provided the estimates of nucleated cell counts. Method: immunoSEQ multiplex PCR; TCRdb's copy keeps in-frame clones and lacks some. The DNA gave D and trimming, while V, J and clone size come from that table. Seen here are around 100,000 clones, around four fifths observed once, and the top ten hold around an eighth. The rearrangement joins TRBV29-1 to TRBJ2-7; D is perhaps TRBD1 (5 bases). The sequenced sample consisted of peripheral blood. This receptor was taken from a man aged 50 to 60 with active or convalescent COVID-19. The CDR3 DNA follows: TGCAGCGTCAATATTCAGGGCTCCCGTATCCTACGCGAGCAGTACTTC. This codes for CSVNIQGSRILREQYF.